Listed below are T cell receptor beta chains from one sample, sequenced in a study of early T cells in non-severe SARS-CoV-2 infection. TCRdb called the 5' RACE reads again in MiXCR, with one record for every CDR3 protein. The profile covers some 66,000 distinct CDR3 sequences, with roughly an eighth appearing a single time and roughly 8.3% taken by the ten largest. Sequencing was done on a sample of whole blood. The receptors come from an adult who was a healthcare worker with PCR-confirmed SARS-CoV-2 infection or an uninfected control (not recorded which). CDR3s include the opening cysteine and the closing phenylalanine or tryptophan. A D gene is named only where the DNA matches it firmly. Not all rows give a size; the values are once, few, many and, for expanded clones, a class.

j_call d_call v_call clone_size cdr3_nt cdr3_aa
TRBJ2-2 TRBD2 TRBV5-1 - TGCGCCAGCAGCTTCCTAAGCGGGAGAAACACCGGGGAGCTGTTTTTT CASSFLSGRNTGELFF
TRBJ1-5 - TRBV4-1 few TGCGCCAGCAGCCCTATAGACAGGTTAAATCAGCCCCAGCATTTT CASSPIDRLNQPQHF
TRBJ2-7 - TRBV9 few TGTGCCAGCAGCGTGGGCCCCTCCTACGAGCAGTACTTC CASSVGPSYEQYF
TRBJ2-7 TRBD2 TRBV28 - TGTGCCAGCAAACTAGCGGGAGAACTGGCCTACGAGCAGTACTTC CASKLAGELAYEQYF
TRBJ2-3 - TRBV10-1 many TGCGCCAGCAGTGAGTGGGGCCACACAGATACGCAGTATTTT CASSEWGHTDTQYF
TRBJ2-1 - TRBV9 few TGTGCCAGCAGCGTAACCCGGGACTCGCCCAGCCATGAGCAGTTCTTC CASSVTRDSPSHEQFF
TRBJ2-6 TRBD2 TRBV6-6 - TGTGCCAGCAGGGTGGGACTAGCGGCCAACGTCCTGACTTTC CASRVGLAANVLTF
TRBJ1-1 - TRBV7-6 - TGTGCCAGCAGCTCTTTCATACGGGGGCTGGTGGACACTGAAGCTTTCTTT CASSSFIRGLVDTEAFF
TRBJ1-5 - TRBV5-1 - TGCGCCAGCAGCCCGGGCGGGGGTAGCAATCAGCCCCAGCATTTT CASSPGGGSNQPQHF
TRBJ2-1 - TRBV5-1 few TGCGCCAGCACTGACGTGGGGAGGGAGCAGTTCTTC CASTDVGREQFF
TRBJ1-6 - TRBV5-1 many TGCGCCAGCAGCTTGGGGGGTTATAATTCACCCCTCCACTTT CASSLGGYNSPLHF
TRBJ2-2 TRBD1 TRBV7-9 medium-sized TGTGCCAGCAGCAACAGACAGGGGGCGAACACCGGGGAGCTGTTTTTT CASSNRQGANTGELFF
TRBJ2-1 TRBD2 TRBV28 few TGTGCCAGCAGCCCCCACAGGACTAGTCAGTTCTTC CASSPHRTSQFF
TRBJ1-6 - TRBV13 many TGTGCCAGCATGCGGTCAGGGGATCGGTCACCCCTCCACTTT CASMRSGDRSPLHF
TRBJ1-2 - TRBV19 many TGTGCCAGTAGTATAGGCTGGCGGAACTATGGCTACACCTTC CASSIGWRNYGYTF
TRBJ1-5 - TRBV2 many TGTGCCAGCAGAGGGCCTTCGGGAGGTCAGCCCCAGCATTTT CASRGPSGGQPQHF
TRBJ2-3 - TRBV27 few TGTGCCAGCAGTTTGTTGGGACTTAGCACAGATACGCAGTATTTT CASSLLGLSTDTQYF
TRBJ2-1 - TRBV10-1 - TGCGCCAGCAGTTCGGACAATGAGCAGTTCTTC CASSSDNEQFF
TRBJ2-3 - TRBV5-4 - TGTGCCAGCAGCTTTGCAACCACAGATACGCAGTATTTT CASSFATTDTQYF
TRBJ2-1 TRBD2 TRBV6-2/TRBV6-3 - TGTGCCAGCAGTACATCGGGACTACAGGAGCAGTTCTTC CASSTSGLQEQFF
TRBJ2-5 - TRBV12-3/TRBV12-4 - TGTGCCAGCAGTTTAGGTGTTCGGGGGTTCCAAGAGACCCAGTACTTC CASSLGVRGFQETQYF
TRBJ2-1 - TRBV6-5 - TGTGCCAGCAGTTTTGTCCGGGAGTATGAGCAGTTCTTC CASSFVREYEQFF
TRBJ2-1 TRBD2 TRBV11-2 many TGTGCCAGCAGCTTAGACCCTCTACTAGCGGGAGACTACAATGAGCAGTTCTTC CASSLDPLLAGDYNEQFF
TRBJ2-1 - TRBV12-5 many TGTGCTAGTGGTTTGGGACAGAGCTATGAGCAGTTCTTC CASGLGQSYEQFF
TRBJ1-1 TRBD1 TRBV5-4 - TGTGCCAGCAGCTTGAGGGGACAGGGCGCTGAAGCTTTCTTT CASSLRGQGAEAFF
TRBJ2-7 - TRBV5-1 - TGCGCCAGCAGCCCAATTCCGGGTCTTACCGTCGAGCAGTACTTC CASSPIPGLTVEQYF
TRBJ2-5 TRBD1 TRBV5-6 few TGTGCCAGCAGCTATCTAGGACAGGAAGAGACCCAGTACTTC CASSYLGQEETQYF